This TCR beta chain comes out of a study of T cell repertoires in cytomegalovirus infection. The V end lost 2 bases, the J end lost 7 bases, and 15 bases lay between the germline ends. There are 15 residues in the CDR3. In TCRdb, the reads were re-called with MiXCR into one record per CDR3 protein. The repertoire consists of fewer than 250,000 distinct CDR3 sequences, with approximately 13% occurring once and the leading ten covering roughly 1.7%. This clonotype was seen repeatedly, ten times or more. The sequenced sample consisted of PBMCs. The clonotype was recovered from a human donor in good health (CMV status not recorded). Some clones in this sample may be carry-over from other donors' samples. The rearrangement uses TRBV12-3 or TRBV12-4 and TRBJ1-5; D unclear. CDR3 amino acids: CASSLSGKIGQPQHF. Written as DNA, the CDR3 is TGTGCCAGCAGTTTATCGGGAAAGATTGGCCAGCCCCAGCATTTT.